The rows below give T cell receptor beta chains drawn from one sample of a study of blood T cell repertoires in COVID-19. Measured with immunoSEQ multiplex PCR; TCRdb has only the in-frame clones, and not every one. The repertoire includes some 42,000 clones, 85% of them detected once, and less than 7% sits in the top ten. Sequencing used peripheral blood. These receptor sequences come from a man in his forties or fifties with active COVID-19. Both conserved end residues are part of each CDR3. A D gene is named only where the DNA matches it firmly. Clone size appears in some rows only: once, few, many, or a class for an expanded clone.

TRBJ1-1 | NA | TRBD1 | TRBV18 | CASSIQGYTEAFF | TGTGCCAGCTCCATACAGGGGTACACTGAAGCTTTCTTT
TRBJ2-1 | few | TRBD2 | TRBV7-3 | CASSLWSSSGRDEQFF | TGTGCCAGCAGCTTATGGTCCTCTAGCGGGAGGGATGAGCAGTTCTTC
TRBJ1-1 | NA | NA | TRBV27 | CASNKTGWDTEAFF | TGTGCCAGCAACAAAACAGGGTGGGACACTGAAGCTTTCTTT
TRBJ2-4 | NA | TRBD1 | TRBV13 | CASSSRDRGTKNIQYF | TGTGCCAGCAGCTCTCGGGACAGGGGTACCAAAAACATTCAGTACTTC
TRBJ2-4 | NA | TRBD1 | TRBV27 | CASSFGQGLDIQYF | TGTGCCAGCAGTTTTGGACAGGGTTTGGACATTCAGTACTTC
TRBJ2-7 | NA | TRBD2 | TRBV27 | CASSLGLAEYYEQYF | TGTGCCAGCAGCCTGGGACTAGCTGAATACTACGAGCAGTACTTC
TRBJ1-6 | NA | TRBD1 | TRBV5-1 | CASRGQGSSSLNSPLHF | TGCGCCAGCAGGGGACAGGGCAGTAGCAGCCTGAATTCACCCCTCCACTTT
TRBJ2-5 | few | TRBD2 | TRBV9 | CASSQFASGSHEETQYF | TGTGCCAGCAGCCAGTTCGCTAGCGGGAGTCATGAAGAGACCCAGTACTTC
TRBJ1-1 | NA | NA | TRBV2 | CASLQVNTEAFF | TGTGCCAGCCTACAGGTTAACACTGAAGCTTTCTTT
TRBJ2-3 | few | TRBD1 | TRBV5-1 | CASSLAGTGGADTQYF | TGCGCCAGCAGCTTGGCCGGGACAGGGGGCGCAGATACGCAGTATTTT
TRBJ2-7 | NA | NA | TRBV27 | CASSPAGAPNEQYF | TGTGCCAGCAGTCCCGCAGGGGCTCCCAACGAGCAGTACTTC
TRBJ1-2 | NA | TRBD1 | TRBV10-2 | CASSGDRGRYGYTF | TGCGCCAGCAGTGGGGACAGGGGAAGATATGGCTACACCTTC
TRBJ2-7 | NA | NA | TRBV29-1 | CSARDNSYEQYF | TGCAGCGCCCGGGACAACTCCTACGAGCAGTACTTC
TRBJ1-2 | NA | TRBD1 | TRBV29-1 | CSVERTGAAGGYTF | TGCAGCGTTGAAAGGACAGGCGCTGCGGGTGGCTACACCTTC
TRBJ1-1 | NA | TRBD1 | TRBV25-1 | CASSTDRGGTEAFF | TGTGCCAGCAGTACGGACAGGGGCGGAACTGAAGCTTTCTTT
TRBJ2-3 | few | TRBD2 | TRBV15 | CATSRDRPDLAGGLIFTDTQYF | TGTGCCACCAGCAGAGACCGCCCCGATCTAGCGGGGGGCCTTATTTTCACAGATACGCAGTATTTT
TRBJ2-2 | NA | NA | TRBV18 | CASSPFDRANTGELFF | TGTGCCAGCTCACCATTCGACAGAGCGAACACCGGGGAGCTGTTTTTT
TRBJ2-3 | few | TRBD2 | TRBV7-9 | CASSLPERTSGDTQYF | TGTGCCAGCAGCTTACCAGAGCGAACTAGCGGAGATACGCAGTATTTT
TRBJ2-3 | medium-sized | NA | TRBV6-4 | CASSTTASTDTQYF | TGTGCCAGCAGCACTACGGCTAGCACAGATACGCAGTATTTT
TRBJ2-5 | NA | TRBD1 | TRBV5-1 | CASSLGRQGRETQYF | TGCGCCAGCAGCTTGGGGAGACAGGGAAGGGAGACCCAGTACTTC
TRBJ1-6 | medium-sized | NA | TRBV7-9 | CASSPGQTDNSPLHF | TGTGCCAGCAGTCCCGGACAGACCGATAATTCACCCCTCCACTTT
TRBJ2-2 | once | TRBD2 | TRBV18 | CASSPLAGGPNTGELFF | TGTGCCAGCTCACCACTAGCGGGAGGGCCGAACACCGGGGAGCTGTTTTTT
TRBJ1-2 | once | NA | TRBV5-5 | CASSTGTSSNYGYTF | TGTGCCAGCAGCACGGGGACAAGCTCTAACTATGGCTACACCTTC
TRBJ1-3 | NA | NA | TRBV7-3 | CASSFNGNTIYF | TGTGCCAGCAGCTTCAATGGAAACACCATATATTTT
TRBJ1-2 | NA | NA | TRBV7-9 | CASSLFQGQSNYGYTF | TGTGCCAGCAGCTTATTCCAGGGCCAGTCTAACTATGGCTACACCTTC
TRBJ1-3 | NA | NA | TRBV4-1 | CASSPRGSGNTIYF | TGCGCCAGCAGCCCCAGGGGCTCTGGAAACACCATATATTTT
TRBJ2-1 | once | TRBD2 | TRBV7-6 | CASSLPDLAGRDEQFF | TGTGCCAGCAGCTTACCAGATCTAGCGGGTCGGGATGAGCAGTTCTTC
TRBJ1-4 | NA | NA | TRBV18 | CASSPVNRVNEKLFF | TGTGCCAGCTCACCGGTGAACAGGGTTAATGAAAAACTGTTTTTT
TRBJ1-2 | NA | NA | TRBV4-1 | CASSRAGNGYTF | TGCGCCAGCAGCCGAGCAGGGAATGGCTACACCTTC
TRBJ2-3 | NA | NA | TRBV10-1 | CASSESRGLSTDTQYF | TGCGCCAGCAGTGAGTCTAGAGGACTAAGCACAGATACGCAGTATTTT
TRBJ2-1 | once | TRBD2 | TRBV7-2 | CASNNPGLGFREQFF | TGTGCCAGCAACAACCCGGGACTAGGCTTTAGAGAGCAGTTCTTC
TRBJ2-7 | once | TRBD2 | TRBV7-2 | CASSWVAGSYEQYF | TGTGCCAGCAGTTGGGTAGCGGGATCCTACGAGCAGTACTTC
TRBJ1-2 | NA | TRBD1 | TRBV4-1 | CASSQDRTGFWGYTF | TGCGCCAGCAGCCAAGATCGGACAGGGTTTTGGGGCTACACCTTC
TRBJ2-7 | NA | TRBD1 | TRBV7-2 | CASSPETGAEQYF | TGTGCCAGCAGCCCGGAGACAGGGGCCGAGCAGTACTTC
TRBJ2-7 | NA | NA | TRBV7-9 | CAAIPFQFYEQYF | TGTGCCGCTATCCCCTTTCAATTCTACGAGCAGTACTTC
TRBJ2-2 | NA | TRBD2 | TRBV7-2 | CASSLRGDTGELFF | TGTGCCAGCAGCTTGCGGGGGGACACCGGGGAGCTGTTTTTT